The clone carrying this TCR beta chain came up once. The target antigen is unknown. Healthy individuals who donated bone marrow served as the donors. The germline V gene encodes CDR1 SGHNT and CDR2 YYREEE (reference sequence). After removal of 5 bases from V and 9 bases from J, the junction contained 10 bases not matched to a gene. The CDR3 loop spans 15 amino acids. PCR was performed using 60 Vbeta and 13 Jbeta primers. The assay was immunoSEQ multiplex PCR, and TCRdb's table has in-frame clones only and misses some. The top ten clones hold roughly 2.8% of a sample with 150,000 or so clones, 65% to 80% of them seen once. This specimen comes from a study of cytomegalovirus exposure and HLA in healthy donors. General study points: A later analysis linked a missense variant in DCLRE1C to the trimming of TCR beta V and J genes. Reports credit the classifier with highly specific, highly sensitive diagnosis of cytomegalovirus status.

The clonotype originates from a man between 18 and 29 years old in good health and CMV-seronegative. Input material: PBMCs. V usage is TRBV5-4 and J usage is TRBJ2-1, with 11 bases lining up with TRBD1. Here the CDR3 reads CASRKPGQGVGEQFF. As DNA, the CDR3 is TGTGCCAGCAGAAAACCGGGACAGGGGGTAGGTGAGCAGTTCTTC.